A single TCR beta chain is shown here with its context. Its specificity is not known. The sample originates from a study of shared clonotypes between healthy human individuals. Notes on the study in general: Inspection by rarefaction showed sorted-subset sequencing to be incomplete despite large depth.

The protocol was immunoSEQ multiplex PCR, while the TCRdb copy is restricted to in-frame clones and leaves out a portion. The data contain about 980,000 clones, about 80% of them seen just once; the ten biggest clones take up nearly 1.5%. The CDR3 length is 18 residues. Germline V gene lookup returns CDR1 ENHRY and CDR2 SYGVKD. Unmatched junction bases numbered 17, after V lost 3 bases and J lost 6 bases. What was sequenced was memory CD4+ T cells sorted from blood. The subset here: CD45RA-negative fraction. The V call is TRBV10-3, the J call TRBJ2-7, with 10 nucleotides matching TRBD2. This clonotype was obtained from a man aged 18 to 30 in good health. In DNA, the CDR3 is TGTGCCATCAGTGAAGGGATTAGGGGGCTAGCGGGAGTTGGCGAGCAGTACTTC. Amino acid sequence: CAISEGIRGLAGVGEQYF.